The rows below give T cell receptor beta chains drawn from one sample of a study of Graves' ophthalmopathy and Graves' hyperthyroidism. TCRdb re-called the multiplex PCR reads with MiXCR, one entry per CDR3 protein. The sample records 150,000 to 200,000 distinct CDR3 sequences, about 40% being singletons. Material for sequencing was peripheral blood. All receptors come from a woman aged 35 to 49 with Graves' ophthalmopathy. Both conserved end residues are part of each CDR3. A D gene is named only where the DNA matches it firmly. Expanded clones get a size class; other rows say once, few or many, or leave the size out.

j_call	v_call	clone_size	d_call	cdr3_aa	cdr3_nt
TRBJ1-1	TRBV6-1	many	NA	CASSDRGRSEAFF	TGTGCCAGCAGTGACAGGGGCCGCTCGGAAGCTTTCTTT
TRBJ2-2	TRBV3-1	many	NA	CASSLLRGGGLGELFF	TGTGCCAGCAGCCTCCTCAGGGGAGGAGGTTTAGGGGAGCTGTTTTTT
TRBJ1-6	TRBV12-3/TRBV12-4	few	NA	CASSPRWGQGGSPLHF	TGTGCCAGCAGTCCGCGGTGGGGGCAGGGCGGATCACCCCTCCACTTT
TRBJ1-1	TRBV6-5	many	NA	CASSPQTGLNTEAFF	TGTGCCAGCAGTCCCCAGACAGGTCTGAACACTGAAGCTTTCTTT
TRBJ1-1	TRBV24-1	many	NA	CATSDSGTRGAFF	TGTGCCACCAGTGATTCTGGGACGCGAGGAGCTTTCTTT
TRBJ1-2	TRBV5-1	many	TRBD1	CASSPEGQDNYGYTF	TGCGCCAGCAGTCCAGAAGGACAGGACAACTATGGCTACACCTTC
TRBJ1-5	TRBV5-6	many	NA	CASSLGHGIGNQPQHF	TGTGCCAGCAGCTTGGGTCACGGGATTGGCAATCAGCCCCAGCATTTT
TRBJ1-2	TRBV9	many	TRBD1	CASSIEGTALGYTF	TGTGCCAGCAGCATAGAGGGGACAGCTCTTGGCTACACCTTC
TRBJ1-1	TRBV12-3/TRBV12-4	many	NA	CASRKTENTEAFF	TGTGCCAGCCGAAAGACAGAGAACACTGAAGCTTTCTTT
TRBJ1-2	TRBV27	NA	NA	CASSFISSYGYTF	TGTGCCAGCAGTTTTATCAGCTCCTATGGCTACACCTTC
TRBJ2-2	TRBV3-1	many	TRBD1	CASRQGRGPGELFF	TGTGCCAGCCGACAGGGGAGAGGGCCCGGGGAGCTGTTTTTT
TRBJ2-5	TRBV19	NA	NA	CASSSYRTAAETQYF	TGTGCCAGCTCATCATATCGGACTGCCGCGGAGACCCAGTACTTC
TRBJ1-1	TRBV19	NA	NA	CASTLQRSTEAFF	TGTGCCAGTACTTTACAGCGTTCCACTGAAGCTTTCTTT
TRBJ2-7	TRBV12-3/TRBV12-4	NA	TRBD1	CASRHGTASYEQYF	TGTGCCAGCAGGCACGGGACAGCCAGTTACGAGCAGTACTTC
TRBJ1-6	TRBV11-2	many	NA	CASSLRGTSNSPLHF	TGTGCCAGCAGCTTACGGGGAACTAGTAATTCACCCCTCCACTTT
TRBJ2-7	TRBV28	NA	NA	CASSLLAGEYEQYF	TGTGCCAGCAGTTTATTGGCAGGGGAGTACGAGCAGTACTTC
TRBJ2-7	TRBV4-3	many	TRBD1	CASSYGQGAPYEQYF	TGCGCCAGCAGCTACGGACAGGGGGCCCCCTACGAGCAGTACTTC
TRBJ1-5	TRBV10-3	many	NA	CAISASGANQPQHF	TGTGCCATCAGTGCTTCAGGGGCCAATCAGCCCCAGCATTTT
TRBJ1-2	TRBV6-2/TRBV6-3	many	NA	CASSYSVISYTF	TGTGCCAGCAGTTACTCGGTTATATCCTACACCTTC
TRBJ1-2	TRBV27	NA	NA	CASSPSWGGSNYGYTF	TGTGCCAGCAGTCCTAGCTGGGGGGGGAGTAACTATGGCTACACCTTC
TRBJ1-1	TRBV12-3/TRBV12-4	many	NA	CASSHTITPIPFF	TGTGCCAGCAGTCACACCATAACACCTATCCCCTTCTTT
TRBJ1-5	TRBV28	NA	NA	CASLSPGAQHF	TGTGCCAGCCTCAGCCCGGGGGCCCAGCATTTT
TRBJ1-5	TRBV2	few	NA	CASSPDRSNQPQHF	TGTGCCAGCAGTCCCGACCGTAGCAATCAGCCCCAGCATTTT
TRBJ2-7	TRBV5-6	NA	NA	CASSFSPRSPDEQYF	TGTGCCAGCAGCTTCTCCCCGCGATCCCCCGACGAGCAGTACTTC
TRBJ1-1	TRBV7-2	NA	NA	CASSLAGVVRPESEAFF	TGTGCCAGCAGCTTAGCAGGGGTGGTGCGACCCGAATCTGAAGCTTTCTTT
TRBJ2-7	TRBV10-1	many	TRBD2	CASSDAGTSTYEQYF	TGCGCCAGCAGTGATGCCGGGACTAGCACCTACGAGCAGTACTTC
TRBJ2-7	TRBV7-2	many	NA	CASSFSSRTSYEQYF	TGTGCCAGCAGCTTTTCCTCGCGGACCTCCTACGAGCAGTACTTC
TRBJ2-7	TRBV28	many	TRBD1	CASCLGDRVLCEQYF	TGTGCCAGCTGTCTGGGGGACAGGGTTTTGTGCGAGCAGTACTTC
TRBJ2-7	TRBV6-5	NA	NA	CASSYSNQGSSEQYF	TGTGCCAGCAGTTACTCGAATCAGGGTAGCAGCGAGCAGTACTTC
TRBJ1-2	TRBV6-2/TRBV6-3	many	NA	CASNDVGFGYGYTF	TGTGCCAGCAACGACGTGGGGTTCGGCTATGGCTACACCTTC
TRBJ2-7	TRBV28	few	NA	CASSTPVGAHVYF	TGTGCCAGCAGTACCCCGGTAGGTGCCCATGTGTACTTC
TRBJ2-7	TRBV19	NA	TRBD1	CASSQSTGTNINEQYF	TGTGCCAGTAGCCAATCGACAGGGACGAACATCAACGAGCAGTACTTC
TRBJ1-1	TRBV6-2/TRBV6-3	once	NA	CASSYSGIVYTEAFF	TGTGCCAGCAGTTATTCGGGGATTGTCTACACTGAAGCTTTCTTT
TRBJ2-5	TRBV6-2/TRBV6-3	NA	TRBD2	CASSYLPLLADQETQYF	TGTGCCAGCAGTTACCTTCCCTTACTAGCGGATCAAGAGACCCAGTACTTC
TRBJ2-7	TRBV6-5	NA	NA	CASSYLSASSEQYF	TGTGCCAGCAGTTATTTGTCGGCTAGCAGCGAGCAGTACTTC
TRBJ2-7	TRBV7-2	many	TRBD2	CASSFLAGDTYEQYF	TGTGCCAGCAGCTTCTTAGCGGGCGATACCTACGAGCAGTACTTC
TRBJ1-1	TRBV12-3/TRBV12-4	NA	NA	CASSPGKAEAFF	TGTGCCAGCAGCCCAGGAAAGGCTGAAGCTTTCTTT
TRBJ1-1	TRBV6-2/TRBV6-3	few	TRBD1	CASSSGTGLAAFF	TGTGCCAGCAGCTCCGGGACAGGGCTCGCAGCTTTCTTT
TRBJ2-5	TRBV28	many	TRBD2	CASRSGGLAGETQYF	TGTGCCAGCAGATCGGGGGGACTAGCGGGAGAGACCCAGTACTTC
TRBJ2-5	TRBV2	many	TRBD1	CASSRQGLETQYF	TGTGCCAGCAGTCGACAGGGCTTAGAGACCCAGTACTTC
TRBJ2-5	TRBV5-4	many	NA	CASSPTPYGETQYF	TGTGCCAGCAGCCCAACCCCTTACGGGGAGACCCAGTACTTC
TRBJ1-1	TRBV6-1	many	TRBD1	CASSEAISGQVKTEAFF	TGTGCCAGCAGTGAAGCCATAAGTGGACAGGTGAAAACTGAAGCTTTCTTT
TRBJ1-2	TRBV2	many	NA	CASMPLLIPYGYTF	TGTGCCAGCATGCCCCTTCTGATCCCCTATGGCTACACCTTC
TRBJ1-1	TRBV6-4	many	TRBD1	CASSPDGTGGMNTEAFF	TGTGCCAGCAGTCCCGATGGGACAGGGGGAATGAACACTGAAGCTTTCTTT
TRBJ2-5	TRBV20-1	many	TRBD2	CSARLAGGPVQETQYF	TGCAGTGCTAGGCTAGCGGGGGGGCCCGTCCAAGAGACCCAGTACTTC
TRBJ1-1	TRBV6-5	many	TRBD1	CASSPQDRVKTEAFF	TGTGCCAGCAGTCCCCAGGACAGGGTGAAAACTGAAGCTTTCTTT
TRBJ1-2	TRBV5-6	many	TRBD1	CASRRYGTGDFYGYTF	TGTGCCAGCAGACGATATGGGACAGGGGACTTCTATGGCTACACCTTC
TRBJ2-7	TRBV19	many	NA	CASSISSDEPYEQYF	TGTGCCAGTAGTATTTCTTCGGACGAACCCTACGAGCAGTACTTC
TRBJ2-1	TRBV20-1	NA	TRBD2	CSATGTSGNEQFF	TGCAGTGCAACCGGGACTAGCGGCAATGAGCAGTTCTTC